This entry lists 20 T cell receptor beta chains sequenced from one sample in a study of T-cell memory formation after mild COVID-19. From the 5' RACE reads, TCRdb called clonotypes with MiXCR, one entry per CDR3 protein. The data show under 450,000 distinct CDR3 sequences, with about 15% seen just once and around 22% held by the top ten. The sample was PBMCs or a T cell subset sorted from them (not recorded which). These receptors originate from a man younger than 35 who had mild COVID-19 (a few samples of this study predate the infection). Cell type and time point are not known.

This clonotype came up many times. The chain employs TRBV5-1 and TRBJ2-7, with D unresolved. Trimming took off 4 bases at V and 0 bases at J, with 14 bases between the two ends. The germline gives CDR1 SGHRS, CDR2 YFSETQ. The CDR3 consists of 15 residues. CDR3 DNA: TGCGCCAGCAGCCTCGGTCCTGAAAGCTCCTACGAGCAGTACTTC. Its translation: CASSLGPESSYEQYF.

The chain is built from TRBV18 and TRBJ2-7; a possible D gene is TRBD1 (6 bases). The V end was cut by 3 bases, the J end by 2 bases, with 14 bases between. Germline-derived CDR1 and CDR2 are KGHSH and LQKENI. The CDR3 covers 15 residues. The CDR3 loop reads CASSPYPDRAYEQYF. Written as DNA, the CDR3 is TGTGCCAGCTCACCCTACCCGGACAGAGCCTACGAGCAGTACTTC.

This chain joins TRBV10-3 and TRBJ2-7; tentatively, D is TRBD1 (5 bases). The CDR3 is 15 amino acids. V lost 0 bases to trimming and J lost 2 bases, with 11 bases between them. Germline-derived CDR1 and CDR2 are ENHRY and SYGVKD. The CDR3 DNA sequence: TGTGCCATCAGTGAGTCTCAGGACACAGCCTACGAGCAGTACTTC. Protein sequence: CAISESQDTAYEQYF.

This chain uses TRBV20-1 with TRBJ2-7, with D possibly TRBD1 on 6 matching bases. The germline V and J ends were trimmed by 3 bases and 0 bases, with 12 bases remaining between them. CDR1 and CDR2 (germline): DFQATT, SNEGSKA (reference sequence). The CDR3 extends over 14 amino acids. Here the CDR3 reads CSARGQHNSYEQYF. CDR3 nucleotides: TGCAGTGCTAGGGGACAACACAACTCCTACGAGCAGTACTTC.

V gene TRBV7-2 combines with J gene TRBJ2-2; D unclear. The V gene's germline CDR1 is SGHTA and CDR2 FQGNSA. The CDR3 spans 13 residues. V was pared by 1 base and J by 7 bases, with 7 bases between. The chain's CDR3 is CASSLVKGGELFF. The DNA of the CDR3 is TGTGCCAGCAGCTTAGTCAAGGGCGGGGAGCTGTTTTTT.

The sample holds many counts of this clonotype. V usage is TRBV5-1 and J usage is TRBJ2-4; D unclear. The V end lost 0 bases, the J end lost 6 bases, and 7 bases lay between the germline ends. The CDR3 sequence is 13 residues long. Germline V gene data show CDR1 as SGHRS and CDR2 as YFSETQ. CDR3 sequence (DNA): TGCGCCAGCAGCTTGGGTTGGGGAAACATTCAGTACTTC. Protein product: CASSLGWGNIQYF.

The table lists this clonotype with many counts. The chain links TRBV9 to TRBJ2-2; 10 bases map to TRBD1. The J segment lost 4 bases and the V segment lost 4 bases, leaving 10 bases of the junction unmatched. This CDR3 has 17 amino acids. CDR1 SGDLS and CDR2 YYNGEE come from the germline V gene. The CDR3 sequence: CASSKRQGAGSTGELFF. DNA for the CDR3: TGTGCCAGCAGCAAACGACAGGGGGCGGGAAGCACCGGGGAGCTGTTTTTT.

This clonotype has only a few counts. The V gene is TRBV9, the J gene TRBJ1-6, with 12 bases matching TRBD1. Germline values: CDR1 SGDLS, CDR2 YYNGEE. V dropped 3 bases and J dropped 7; count of bases not matched to a gene: 5. This CDR3 contains 16 residues. CDR3 nucleotides: TGTGCCAGCAGCGGCCGGGACAGGGGGCAGAATTCACCCCTCCACTTT. It is translated as CASSGRDRGQNSPLHF.

The chain uses TRBV18 and TRBJ2-2; D is possibly TRBD2 (7 bases). Trimming took 5 bases from V and 0 from J, leaving 16 bases between them. The CDR3 spans 17 residues. CDR1 KGHSH and CDR2 LQKENI come from the germline V gene. CDR3 sequence reads: CASSSATGGTNTGELFF. The CDR3 nucleotides read TGTGCCAGCTCATCCGCTACGGGGGGCACGAACACCGGGGAGCTGTTTTTT.

This clonotype was observed a few times. This chain uses TRBV10-3 with TRBJ1-2; D is ambiguous. Looked up from germline, CDR1 is ENHRY and CDR2 is SYGVKD. V was cut by 8 bases and J by 10 bases, with 23 bases left in between. CDR3 size: 14 residues. The CDR3 loop is CAIPDGSGLRVYTF. CDR3 bases: TGTGCCATCCCCGACGGTTCCGGGCTGCGTGTCTACACCTTC.

This rearrangement joins TRBV6-5 to TRBJ2-1; 8 nucleotides match TRBD2. The CDR3 extends over 19 amino acids. Germline CDR1 reads MNHEY; CDR2 reads SVGAGI. V lost 2 bases, J lost 10 bases, and 22 bases stayed unmatched. The CDR3 protein is CASSYKRGLGTPERREQFF. The DNA for the CDR3 is TGTGCCAGCAGTTACAAGCGGGGGTTGGGGACTCCGGAGAGAAGGGAGCAGTTCTTC.

This clonotype has a handful of counts. The chain recombines TRBV18 with TRBJ1-2; D gene uncertain. This CDR3 is 14 amino acids long. Deletions cut 2 bases from V and 5 bases from J, with 12 bases between. Germline values: CDR1 KGHSH, CDR2 LQKENI. CDR3 amino acids: CASSPESRAYGYTF. The CDR3 DNA is TGTGCCAGCTCACCAGAGTCCCGCGCATATGGCTACACCTTC. Full variable domain (rest looked up from reference TRBV18 and TRBJ1-2): NAGVMQNPRHLVRRRGQEARLRCSPMKGHSHVYWYRQLPEEGLKFMVYLQKENIIDESGMPKERFSAEFPKEGPSILRIQQVVRGDSAAYFCASSPESRAYGYTFGSGTRLTVV.

This sequence joins TRBV6-5 and TRBJ2-2; D call uncertain. Germline CDR1 is MNHEY and CDR2 is SVGAGI. Deletions cut 4 bases from V and 1 base from J, with 13 bases between. The CDR3 consists of 16 residues. DNA for the CDR3: TGTGCCAGCAGTTCCGTCGGTCTAGGGAACACCGGGGAGCTGTTTTTT. It yields the protein CASSSVGLGNTGELFF.

This clonotype came up a few times. The chain is built from TRBV24-1 and TRBJ1-4; D remains unclear. The CDR3 runs to 15 residues. Germline CDR1 reads KGHDR; CDR2 reads SFDVKD. Trimming took 5 bases from V and 0 from J, leaving 9 bases between them. CDR3 nucleotide sequence: TGTGCCACCAGTGTCACGGTTGCAACTAATGAAAAACTGTTTTTT. Translating gives CATSVTVATNEKLFF.

The chain is built from TRBV4-1 and TRBJ2-5; no reliable D call. CDR3 size: 14 residues. V was pared by 0 bases and J by 4 bases, with 9 bases between. The germline gives CDR1 MGHRA, CDR2 YSYEKL. For the CDR3, the DNA is TGCGCCAGCAGCCAAGATTCGGCTCTAGAGACCCAGTACTTC. Its translation is CASSQDSALETQYF.

The chain uses TRBV10-3 and TRBJ2-5, with D tentatively TRBD1 (6 bases). Per the germline V gene, CDR1 is ENHRY and CDR2 is SYGVKD. The germline V and J ends were trimmed by 1 base and 3 bases, with 9 bases remaining between them. The CDR3 contains 14 residues. CDR3 amino acids: CAISEFAGEETQYF. CDR3 DNA: TGTGCCATCAGTGAGTTCGCAGGGGAAGAGACCCAGTACTTC.

The J gene is TRBJ2-5, the V gene TRBV7-9, with D perhaps TRBD1 (6 bases). V was trimmed by 1 base and J by 2 bases, leaving 11 bases between them. The germline V gene encodes CDR1 SEHNR and CDR2 FQNEAQ (reference sequence). The CDR3 length is 15 residues. CDR3 sequence reads: CASSLERTVQETQYF. The CDR3 DNA follows: TGTGCCAGCAGCTTAGAGCGGACAGTTCAAGAGACCCAGTACTTC.

This clonotype was detected only a few times. The chain is built from TRBV30 and TRBJ2-3; 7 bases fit TRBD1. Germline CDR1 GTSNPN, CDR2 SVGIG (reference sequence). Germline trimming cut 2 bases from V and 1 base from J; bases unmatched to any gene: 0. This CDR3 is 13 amino acids long. The CDR3 sequence is CAWSQGGTDTQYF. The CDR3 coding sequence is TGTGCCTGGAGTCAGGGGGGCACAGATACGCAGTATTTT.

The chain joins TRBV27 to TRBJ2-7; 7 bases match TRBD1. The CDR3 has 13 residues. J lost 7 bases, V lost 2 bases, and 5 bases had no gene match. Germline-derived CDR1 and CDR2 are MNHEY and SMNVEV (reference sequence). CDR3 region: CASSLVGGREQYV. As DNA, the CDR3 is TGTGCCAGCAGTTTAGTAGGGGGCCGGGAGCAGTACGTC.

This clonotype was counted ten times or more. V usage is TRBV10-3 and J usage is TRBJ2-3, with D perhaps matching TRBD2 (6 bases). The CDR3 runs 13 residues. Germline values: CDR1 ENHRY, CDR2 SYGVKD. Deletions cut 10 bases from V and 2 bases from J, with 13 bases between. CDR3 region: CATRDLNTDTQYF. CDR3 sequence (DNA): TGTGCCACCCGGGACTTAAACACAGATACGCAGTATTTT.